This T cell receptor (beta chain) stems from a study of shared clonotypes between healthy human individuals. CDR1 is PRHDT, CDR2 FYEKMQ, per germline (reference sequence). V was trimmed by 3 bases and J by 3 bases, leaving 14 bases between them. The CDR3 is 15 amino acids. Sequencing used immunoSEQ multiplex PCR; TCRdb keeps in-frame clones, though not all of them. The repertoire consists of some 1.5 million clones, with around 98% occurring once and the leading ten covering about 0.4%. Study outcomes and limitations: Naive CD4 clonotypes overlapped across a few donors at about 5.2%.

On this clone: Its cognate antigen is unknown.

V gene TRBV13 combines with J gene TRBJ1-2; no reliable D call. The sequenced sample was naive CD4+ T cells sorted from blood. As for subset: CD45RA+ positively selected. The clonotype was recovered from a man aged 25 to 45 in good health. The DNA of the CDR3 is TGTGCCAGCAGCTTCAAAAACAGACTTCACTATGGCTACACCTTC. It specifies CASSFKNRLHYGYTF. The entire variable domain, with the rest obtained from reference TRBV13 and TRBJ1-2, is as follows: AAGVIQSPRHLIKEKRETATLKCYPIPRHDTVYWYQQGPGQDPQFLISFYEKMQSDKGSIPDRFSAQQFSDYHSELNMSSLELGDSALYFCASSFKNRLHYGYTFGSGTRLTVV.